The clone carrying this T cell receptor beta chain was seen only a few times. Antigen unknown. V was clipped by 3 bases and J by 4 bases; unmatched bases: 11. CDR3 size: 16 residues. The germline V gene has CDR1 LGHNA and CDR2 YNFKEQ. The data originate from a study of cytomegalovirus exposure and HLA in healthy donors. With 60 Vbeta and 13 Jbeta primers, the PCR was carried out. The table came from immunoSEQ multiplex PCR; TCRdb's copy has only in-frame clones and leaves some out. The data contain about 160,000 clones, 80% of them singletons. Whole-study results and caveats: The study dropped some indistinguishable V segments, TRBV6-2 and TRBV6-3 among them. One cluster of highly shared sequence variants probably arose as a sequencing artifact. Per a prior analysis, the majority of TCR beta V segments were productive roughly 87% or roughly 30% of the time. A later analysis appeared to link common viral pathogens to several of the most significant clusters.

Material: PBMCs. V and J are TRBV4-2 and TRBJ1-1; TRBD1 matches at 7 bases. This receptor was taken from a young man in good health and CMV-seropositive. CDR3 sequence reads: CASSQTDRARLTEAFF. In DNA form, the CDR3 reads TGTGCCAGCAGCCAGACCGACAGGGCGAGGCTCACTGAAGCTTTCTTT.